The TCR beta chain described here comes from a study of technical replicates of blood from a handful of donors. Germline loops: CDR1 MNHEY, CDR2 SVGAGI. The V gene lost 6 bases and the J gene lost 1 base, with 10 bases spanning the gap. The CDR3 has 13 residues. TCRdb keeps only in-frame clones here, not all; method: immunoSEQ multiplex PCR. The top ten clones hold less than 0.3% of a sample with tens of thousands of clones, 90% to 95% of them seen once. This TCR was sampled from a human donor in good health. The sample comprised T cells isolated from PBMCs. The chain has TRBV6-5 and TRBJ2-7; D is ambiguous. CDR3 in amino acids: CASRTVVSYEQYF. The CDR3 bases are TGTGCCAGCAGAACGGTAGTATCCTACGAGCAGTACTTC.